This T cell receptor beta chain came from a study of control samples from healthy donors and cancer patients. In this sample, this clone turned up once. Germline V gives CDR1 KGHDR, CDR2 SFDVKD. The CDR3 is 16 residues long. V was trimmed by 3 bases and J by 1 base, leaving 13 bases between them. The repertoire was sequenced with immunoSEQ multiplex PCR; TCRdb's copy has only in-frame clones and lacks some. The sample carries 150,000 or so clones, just under 95% recorded once. This receptor was obtained from a man aged 55 to 69 with colorectal cancer. The sequenced sample was PBMCs. This chain uses TRBV24-1 with TRBJ2-3, with a tentative D call TRBD2 (6 bases). CDR3 region: CATSDPGGAGTDTQYF. DNA for the CDR3: TGTGCCACCAGTGATCCCGGGGGTGCCGGCACAGATACGCAGTATTTT.